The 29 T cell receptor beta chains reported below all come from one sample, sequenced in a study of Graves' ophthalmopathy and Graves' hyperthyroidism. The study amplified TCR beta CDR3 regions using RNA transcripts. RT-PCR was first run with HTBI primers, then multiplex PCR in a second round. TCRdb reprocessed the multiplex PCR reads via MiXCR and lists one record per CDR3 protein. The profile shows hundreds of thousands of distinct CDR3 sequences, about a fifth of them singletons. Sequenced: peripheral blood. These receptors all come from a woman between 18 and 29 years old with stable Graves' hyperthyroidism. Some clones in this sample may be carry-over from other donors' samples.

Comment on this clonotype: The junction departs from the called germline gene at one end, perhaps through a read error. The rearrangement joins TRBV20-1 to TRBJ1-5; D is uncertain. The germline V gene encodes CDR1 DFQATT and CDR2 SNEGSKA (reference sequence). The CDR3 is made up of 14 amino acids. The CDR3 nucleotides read TGCAGTGCTGCCCGGACCATGGGGAATCAGCACCAGCATTTT. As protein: CSAARTMGNQHQHF.

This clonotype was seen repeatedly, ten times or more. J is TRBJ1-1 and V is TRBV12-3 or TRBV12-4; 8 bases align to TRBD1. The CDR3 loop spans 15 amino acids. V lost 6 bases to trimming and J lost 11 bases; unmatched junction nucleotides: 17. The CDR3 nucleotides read TGTGCCAGCAGCACCAGGGGGCGGCAGATAACCCGGGCTTTCTTT. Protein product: CASSTRGRQITRAFF.

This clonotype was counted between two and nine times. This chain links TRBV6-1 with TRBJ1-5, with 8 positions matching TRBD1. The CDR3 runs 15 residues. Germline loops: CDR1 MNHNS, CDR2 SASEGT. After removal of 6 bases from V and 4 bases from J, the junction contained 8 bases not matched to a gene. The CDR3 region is CASRIQGGPNQPQHF. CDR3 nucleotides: TGTGCCAGCAGGATACAGGGGGGGCCAAATCAGCCCCAGCATTTT.

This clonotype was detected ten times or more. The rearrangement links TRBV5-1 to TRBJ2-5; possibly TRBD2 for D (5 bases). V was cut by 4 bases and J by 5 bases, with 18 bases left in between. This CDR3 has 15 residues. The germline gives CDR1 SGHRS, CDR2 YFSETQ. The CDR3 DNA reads TGCGCCAGCAGCATTGGGTCGGGGTTGATCGAGACCCAGTACTTC. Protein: CASSIGSGLIETQYF. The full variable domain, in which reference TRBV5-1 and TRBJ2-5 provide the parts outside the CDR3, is KAGVTQTPRYLIKTRGQQVTLSCSPISGHRSVSWYQQTPGQGLQFLFEYFSETQRNKGNFPGRFSGRQFSNSRSEMNVSTLELGDSALYLCASSIGSGLIETQYFGPGTRLLVL.

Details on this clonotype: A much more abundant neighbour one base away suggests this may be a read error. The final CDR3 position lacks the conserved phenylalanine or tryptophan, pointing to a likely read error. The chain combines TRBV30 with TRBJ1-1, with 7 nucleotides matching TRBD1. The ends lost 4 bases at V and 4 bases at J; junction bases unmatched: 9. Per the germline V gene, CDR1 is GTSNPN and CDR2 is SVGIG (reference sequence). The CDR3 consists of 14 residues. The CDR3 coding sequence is TGTGCCTGGACTAAGACAGGGCGGTTCACTGAAGCTTTCGTT. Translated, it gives CAWTKTGRFTEAFV.

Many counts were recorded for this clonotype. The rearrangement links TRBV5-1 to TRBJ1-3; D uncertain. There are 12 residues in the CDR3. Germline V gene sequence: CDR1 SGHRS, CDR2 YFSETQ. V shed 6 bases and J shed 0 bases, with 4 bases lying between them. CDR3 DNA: TGCGCCAGCATGGACTCTGGAAACACCATATATTTT. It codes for CASMDSGNTIYF.

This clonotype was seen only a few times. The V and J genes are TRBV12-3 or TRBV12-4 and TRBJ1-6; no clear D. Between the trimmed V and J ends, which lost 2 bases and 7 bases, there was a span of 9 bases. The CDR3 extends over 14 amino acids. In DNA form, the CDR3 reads TGTGCCAGCAGTTTACGGACGCTCAATTCACCCCTCCACTTT. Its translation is CASSLRTLNSPLHF.

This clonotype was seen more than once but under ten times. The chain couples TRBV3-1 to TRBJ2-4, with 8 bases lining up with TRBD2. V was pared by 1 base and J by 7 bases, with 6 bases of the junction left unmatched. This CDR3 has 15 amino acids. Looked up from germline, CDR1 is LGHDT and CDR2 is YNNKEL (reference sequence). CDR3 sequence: CASSQVSGGRNIQYF. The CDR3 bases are TGTGCCAGCAGCCAAGTTTCGGGCGGGAGGAACATTCAGTACTTC.

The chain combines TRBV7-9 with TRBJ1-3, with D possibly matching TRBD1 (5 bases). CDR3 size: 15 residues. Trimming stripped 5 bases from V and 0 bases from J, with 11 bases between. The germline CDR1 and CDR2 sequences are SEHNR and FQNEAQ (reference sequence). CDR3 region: CASSTTGLSGNTIYF. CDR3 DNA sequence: TGTGCCAGCAGCACAACAGGACTCTCTGGAAACACCATATATTTT.

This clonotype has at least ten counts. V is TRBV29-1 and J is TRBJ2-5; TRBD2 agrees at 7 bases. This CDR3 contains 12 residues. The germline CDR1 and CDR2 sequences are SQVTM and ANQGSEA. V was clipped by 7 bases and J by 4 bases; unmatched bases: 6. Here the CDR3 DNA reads TGCAGCGGGGGGGGAGGCACAGAGACCCAGTACTTC. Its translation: CSGGGGTETQYF.

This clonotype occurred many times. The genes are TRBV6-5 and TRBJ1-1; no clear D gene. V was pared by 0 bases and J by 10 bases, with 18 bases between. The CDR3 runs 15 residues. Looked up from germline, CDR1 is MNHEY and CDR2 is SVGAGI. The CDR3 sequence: CASSYSPNPDHGAFF. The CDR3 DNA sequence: TGTGCCAGCAGTTACTCCCCCAACCCAGACCACGGAGCTTTCTTT.

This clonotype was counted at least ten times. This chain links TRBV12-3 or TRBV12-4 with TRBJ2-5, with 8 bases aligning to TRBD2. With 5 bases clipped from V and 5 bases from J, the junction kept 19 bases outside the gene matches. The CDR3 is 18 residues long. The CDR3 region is CASSGNLQGSGEDETQYF. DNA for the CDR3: TGTGCCAGCAGTGGAAACCTTCAGGGTAGCGGGGAGGATGAGACCCAGTACTTC.

The CDR3 sequence is CASSQEETTSYEQYF. CDR3 nucleotide sequence: TGTGCCAGCAGCCAAGAAGAGACTACGTCCTACGAGCAGTACTTC. The gene calls are TRBV4-2 and TRBJ2-7, with a tentative D call TRBD2 (5 bases). Germline V gene lookup returns CDR1 LGHNA and CDR2 YNFKEQ. There are 15 residues in the CDR3. Trimming left V 0 bases short and J 1 base short, with 10 bases between.

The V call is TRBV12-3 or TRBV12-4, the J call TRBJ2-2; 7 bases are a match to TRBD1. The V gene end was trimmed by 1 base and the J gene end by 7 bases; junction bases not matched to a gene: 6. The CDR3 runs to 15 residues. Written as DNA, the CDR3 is TGTGCCAGCAGTTTAGGGTCAACAGGGGACGGGGAGCTGTTTTTT. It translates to CASSLGSTGDGELFF.

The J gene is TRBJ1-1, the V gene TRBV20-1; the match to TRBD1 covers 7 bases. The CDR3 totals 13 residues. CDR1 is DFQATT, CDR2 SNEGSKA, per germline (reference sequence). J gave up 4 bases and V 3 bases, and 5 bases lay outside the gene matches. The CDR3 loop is CSARRGLGTEAFF. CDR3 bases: TGCAGTGCTAGGAGGGGGCTCGGCACTGAAGCTTTCTTT.

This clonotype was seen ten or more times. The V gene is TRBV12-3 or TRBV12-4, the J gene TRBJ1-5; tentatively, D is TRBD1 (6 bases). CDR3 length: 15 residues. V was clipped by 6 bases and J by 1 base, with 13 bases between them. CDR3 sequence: CASSSGTTSNQPQHF. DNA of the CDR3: TGTGCCAGCAGCTCCGGGACAACAAGCAATCAGCCCCAGCATTTT.

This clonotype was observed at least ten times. DNA of the CDR3: TGTGCCAGCAGTGTCCCGGGACAGGGAAAAGAGACCCAGTACTTC. It yields the protein CASSVPGQGKETQYF. This chain links TRBV25-1 with TRBJ2-5, with TRBD1 identical over 9 bases. V shed 4 bases and J 3 bases; nucleotides not matched to a gene: 6. Per the germline V gene, CDR1 is MGHDK and CDR2 is SYGVNS. The CDR3 runs to 15 residues. The full variable domain, rest sourced from reference TRBV25-1 and TRBJ2-5, is EADIYQTPRYLVIGTGKKITLECSQTMGHDKMYWYQQDPGMELHLIHYSYGVNSTEKGDLSSESTVSRIRTEHFPLTLESARPSHTSQYLCASSVPGQGKETQYFGPGTRLLVL.

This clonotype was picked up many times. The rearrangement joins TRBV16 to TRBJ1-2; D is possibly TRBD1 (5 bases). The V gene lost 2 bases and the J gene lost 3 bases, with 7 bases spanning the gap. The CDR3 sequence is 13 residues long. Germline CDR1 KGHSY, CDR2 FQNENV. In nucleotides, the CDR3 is TGTGCCAGCAGCCAAAGGGGCGACTATGGCTACACCTTC. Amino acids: CASSQRGDYGYTF.

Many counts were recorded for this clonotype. The CDR3 region is CASLGQGPTYEQYF. For the CDR3, the DNA is TGTGCCAGCCTAGGACAGGGGCCAACCTACGAGCAGTACTTC. The chain employs TRBV7-3 and TRBJ2-7, with 9 positions matching TRBD1. V lost 8 bases to trimming and J lost 2 bases; unmatched junction nucleotides: 7. Germline CDR1 SGHTA, CDR2 FQGTGA. The CDR3 loop spans 14 amino acids.

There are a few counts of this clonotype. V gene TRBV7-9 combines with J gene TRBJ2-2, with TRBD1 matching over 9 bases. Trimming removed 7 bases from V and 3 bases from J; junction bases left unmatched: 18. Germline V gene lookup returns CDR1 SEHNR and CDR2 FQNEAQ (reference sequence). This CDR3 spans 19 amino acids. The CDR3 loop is CASNPRRTGTGSDTGELFF. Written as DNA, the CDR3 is TGTGCCAGCAACCCGCGGCGGACCGGGACAGGGTCTGACACCGGGGAGCTGTTTTTT. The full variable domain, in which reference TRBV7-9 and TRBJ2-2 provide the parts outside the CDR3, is DTGVSQNPRHKITKRGQNVTFRCDPISEHNRLYWYRQTLGQGPEFLTYFQNEAQLEKSRLLSDRFSAERPKGSFSTLEIQRTEQGDSAMYLCASNPRRTGTGSDTGELFFGEGSRLTVL.

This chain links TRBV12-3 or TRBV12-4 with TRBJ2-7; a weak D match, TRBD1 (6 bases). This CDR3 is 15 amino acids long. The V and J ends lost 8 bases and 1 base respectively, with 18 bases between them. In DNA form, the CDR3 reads TGTGCCAGCCGCCTCGGGCAGGGGAGTTCCTACGAGCAGTACTTC. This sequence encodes CASRLGQGSSYEQYF.

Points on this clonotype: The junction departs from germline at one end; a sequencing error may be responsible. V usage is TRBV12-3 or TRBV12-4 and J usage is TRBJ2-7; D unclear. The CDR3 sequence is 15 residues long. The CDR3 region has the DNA TGTGCCAGCAGTTTATGGAGATCGGCCTCCTCCGAGCAGTACTTC. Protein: CASSLWRSASSEQYF.

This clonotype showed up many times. The CDR3 DNA reads TGTGCCAGCAGCGCACTAGCGTTCCAAGAGACCCAGTACTTC. It specifies CASSALAFQETQYF. The chain combines TRBV6-5 with TRBJ2-5, with 7 bases identical to TRBD2. CDR1 and CDR2 from the germline V gene are MNHEY and SVGAGI. The CDR3 extends over 14 amino acids. With 6 bases clipped from V and 1 base from J, the junction kept 5 bases outside the gene matches.

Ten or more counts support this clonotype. DNA for the CDR3: TGTGCCTGGAGTGACGAGAGCTCTGGAAACACCATATATTTT. Its protein product is CAWSDESSGNTIYF. The chain combines TRBV30 with TRBJ1-3; no reliable D call. This CDR3 spans 14 amino acids. Germline assignment: CDR1 GTSNPN and CDR2 SVGIG (reference sequence). The V and J ends lost 1 base and 0 bases respectively, with 7 bases between them. The entire variable domain, with the rest obtained from reference TRBV30 and TRBJ1-3, is as follows: SQTIHQWPATLVQPVGSPLSLECTVEGTSNPNLYWYRQAAGRGLQLLFYSVGIGQISSEVPQNLSASRPQDRQFILSSKKLLLSDSGFYLCAWSDESSGNTIYFGEGSWLTVV.

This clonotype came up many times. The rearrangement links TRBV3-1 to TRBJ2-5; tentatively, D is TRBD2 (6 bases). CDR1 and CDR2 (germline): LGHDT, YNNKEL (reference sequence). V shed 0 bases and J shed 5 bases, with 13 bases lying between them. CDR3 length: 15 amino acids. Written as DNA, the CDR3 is TGTGCCAGCAGCCAAGATTCGGGGAGGTTGGAGACCCAGTACTTC. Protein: CASSQDSGRLETQYF.

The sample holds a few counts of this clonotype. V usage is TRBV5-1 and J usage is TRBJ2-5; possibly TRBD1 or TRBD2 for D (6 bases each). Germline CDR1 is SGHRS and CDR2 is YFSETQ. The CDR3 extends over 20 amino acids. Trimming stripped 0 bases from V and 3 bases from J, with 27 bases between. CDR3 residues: CASSLAGQSWGASVKETQYF. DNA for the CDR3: TGCGCCAGCAGCTTGGCCGGACAGTCCTGGGGGGCTAGCGTAAAAGAGACCCAGTACTTC. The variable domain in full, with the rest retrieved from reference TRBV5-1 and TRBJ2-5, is KAGVTQTPRYLIKTRGQQVTLSCSPISGHRSVSWYQQTPGQGLQFLFEYFSETQRNKGNFPGRFSGRQFSNSRSEMNVSTLELGDSALYLCASSLAGQSWGASVKETQYFGPGTRLLVL.

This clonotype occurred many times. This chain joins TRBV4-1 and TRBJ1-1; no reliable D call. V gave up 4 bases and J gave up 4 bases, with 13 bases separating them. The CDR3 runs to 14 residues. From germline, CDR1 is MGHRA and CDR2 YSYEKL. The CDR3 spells CASSPVWPPTEAFF. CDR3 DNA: TGCGCCAGCAGCCCCGTTTGGCCTCCCACTGAAGCTTTCTTT.

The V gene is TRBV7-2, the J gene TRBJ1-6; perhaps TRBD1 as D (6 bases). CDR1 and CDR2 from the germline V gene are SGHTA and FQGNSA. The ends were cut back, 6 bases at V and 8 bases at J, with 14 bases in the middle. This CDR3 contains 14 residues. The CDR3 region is CASRGGEVHSPLHF. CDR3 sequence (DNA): TGTGCCAGCAGGGGGGGCGAAGTCCATTCACCCCTCCACTTT.

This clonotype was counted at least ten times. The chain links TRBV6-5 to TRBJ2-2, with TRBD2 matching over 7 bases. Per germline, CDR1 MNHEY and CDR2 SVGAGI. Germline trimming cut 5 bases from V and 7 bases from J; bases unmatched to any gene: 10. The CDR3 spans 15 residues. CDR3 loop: CASSHGTTLGGELFF. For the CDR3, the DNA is TGTGCCAGCAGTCACGGGACTACCTTGGGCGGGGAGCTGTTTTTT.